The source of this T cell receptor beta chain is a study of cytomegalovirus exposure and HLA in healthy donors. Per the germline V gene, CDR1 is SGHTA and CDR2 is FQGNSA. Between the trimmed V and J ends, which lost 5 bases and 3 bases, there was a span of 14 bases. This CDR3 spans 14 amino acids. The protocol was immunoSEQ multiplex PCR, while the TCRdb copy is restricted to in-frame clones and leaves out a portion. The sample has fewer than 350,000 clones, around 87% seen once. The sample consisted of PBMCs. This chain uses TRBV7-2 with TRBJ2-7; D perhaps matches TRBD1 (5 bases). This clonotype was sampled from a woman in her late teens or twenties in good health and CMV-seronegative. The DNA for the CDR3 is TGTGCCAGCAGCCCAAGCGTACAGGACTACGAGCAGTACTTC. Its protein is CASSPSVQDYEQYF. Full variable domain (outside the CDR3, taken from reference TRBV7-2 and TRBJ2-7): GAGVSQSPSNKVTEKGKDVELRCDPISGHTALYWYRQSLGQGLEFLIYFQGNSAPDKSGLPSDRFSAERTGGSVSTLTIQRTQQEDSAVYLCASSPSVQDYEQYFGPGTRLTVT.